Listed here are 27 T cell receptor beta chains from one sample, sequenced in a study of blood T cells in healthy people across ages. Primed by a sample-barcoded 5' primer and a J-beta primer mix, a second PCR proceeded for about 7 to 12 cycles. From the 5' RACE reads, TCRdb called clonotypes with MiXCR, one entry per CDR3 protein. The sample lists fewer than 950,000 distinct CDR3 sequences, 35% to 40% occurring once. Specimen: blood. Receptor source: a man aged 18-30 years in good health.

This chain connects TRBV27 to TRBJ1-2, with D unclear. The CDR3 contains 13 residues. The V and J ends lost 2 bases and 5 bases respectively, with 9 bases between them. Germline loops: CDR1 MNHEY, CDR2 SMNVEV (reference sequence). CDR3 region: CASSLRLGYGYTF. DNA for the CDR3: TGTGCCAGCAGTTTACGATTGGGATATGGCTACACCTTC.

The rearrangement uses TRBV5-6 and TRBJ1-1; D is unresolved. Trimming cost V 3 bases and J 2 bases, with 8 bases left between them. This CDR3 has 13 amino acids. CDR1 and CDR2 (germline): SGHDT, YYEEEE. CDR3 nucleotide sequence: TGTGCCAGCAGCTCGGTTGGCAACACTGAAGCTTTCTTT. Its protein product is CASSSVGNTEAFF. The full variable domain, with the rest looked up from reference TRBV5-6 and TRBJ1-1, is DAGVTQSPTHLIKTRGQQVTLRCSPKSGHDTVSWYQQALGQGPQFIFQYYEEEERQRGNFPDRFSGHQFPNYSSELNVNALLLGDSALYLCASSSVGNTEAFFGQGTRLTVV.

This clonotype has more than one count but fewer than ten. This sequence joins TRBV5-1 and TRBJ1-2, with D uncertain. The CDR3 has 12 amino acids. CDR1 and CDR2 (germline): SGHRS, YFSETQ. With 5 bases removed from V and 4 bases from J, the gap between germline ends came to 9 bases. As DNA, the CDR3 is TGCGCCAGCAGGGCAGCACCCTATGGCTACACCTTC. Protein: CASRAAPYGYTF.

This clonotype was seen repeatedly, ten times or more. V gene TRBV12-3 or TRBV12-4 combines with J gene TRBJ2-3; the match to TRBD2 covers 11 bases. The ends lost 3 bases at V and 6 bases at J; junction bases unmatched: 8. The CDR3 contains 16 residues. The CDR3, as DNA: TGTGCCAGCAGTTTGACTAGCGGGGTCCCGAGGGATACGCAGTATTTT. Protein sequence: CASSLTSGVPRDTQYF.

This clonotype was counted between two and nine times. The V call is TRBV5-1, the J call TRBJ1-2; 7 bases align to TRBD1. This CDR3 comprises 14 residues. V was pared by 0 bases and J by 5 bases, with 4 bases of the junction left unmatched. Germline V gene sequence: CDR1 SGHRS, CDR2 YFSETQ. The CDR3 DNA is TGCGCCAGCAGCTTGGGGACAGGCAGATATGGCTACACCTTC. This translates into CASSLGTGRYGYTF. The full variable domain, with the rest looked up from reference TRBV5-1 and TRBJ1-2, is KAGVTQTPRYLIKTRGQQVTLSCSPISGHRSVSWYQQTPGQGLQFLFEYFSETQRNKGNFPGRFSGRQFSNSRSEMNVSTLELGDSALYLCASSLGTGRYGYTFGSGTRLTVV.

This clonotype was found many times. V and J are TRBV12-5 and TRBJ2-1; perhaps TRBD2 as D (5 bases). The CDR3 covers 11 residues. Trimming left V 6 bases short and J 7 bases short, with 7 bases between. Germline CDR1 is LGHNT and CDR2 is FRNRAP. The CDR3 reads CASGRGNEQFF. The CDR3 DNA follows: TGTGCTAGTGGACGAGGGAATGAGCAGTTCTTC.

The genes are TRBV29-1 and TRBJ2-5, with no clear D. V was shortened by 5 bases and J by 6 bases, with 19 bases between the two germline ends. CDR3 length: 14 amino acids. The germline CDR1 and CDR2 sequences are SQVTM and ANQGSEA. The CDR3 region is CSVSRRVLEKTQYF. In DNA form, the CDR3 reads TGCAGCGTTTCCAGAAGGGTCCTAGAGAAGACCCAGTACTTC.

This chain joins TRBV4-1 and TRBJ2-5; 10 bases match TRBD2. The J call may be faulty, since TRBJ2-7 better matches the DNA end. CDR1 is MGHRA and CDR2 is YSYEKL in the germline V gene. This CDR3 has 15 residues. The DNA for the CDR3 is TGCGCCAGCAGCCAAGATAGCGGGAGGCACTACGAGCAGTACTTC. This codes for CASSQDSGRHYEQYF.

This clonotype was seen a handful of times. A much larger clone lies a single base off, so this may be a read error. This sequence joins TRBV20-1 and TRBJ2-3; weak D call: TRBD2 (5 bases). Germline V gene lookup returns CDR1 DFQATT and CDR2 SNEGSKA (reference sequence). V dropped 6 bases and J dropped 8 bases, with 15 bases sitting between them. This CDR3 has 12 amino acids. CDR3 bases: TGCAGTGCCCAGGTCCCTAGCAGTACGCAGTATTTT. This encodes CSAQVPSSTQYF.

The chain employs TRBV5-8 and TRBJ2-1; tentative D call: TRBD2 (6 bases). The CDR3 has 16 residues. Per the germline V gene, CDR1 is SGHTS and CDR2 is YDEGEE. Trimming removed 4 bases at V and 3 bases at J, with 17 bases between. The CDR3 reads CASSRQGGTGYNEQFF. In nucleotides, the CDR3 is TGTGCCAGCAGCCGACAAGGAGGGACCGGCTACAATGAGCAGTTCTTC.

Written as DNA, the CDR3 is TGTGCCAGCACCAAAGACCCAAAGACAGGGGGTACTGAAGCTTTCTTT. Protein product: CASTKDPKTGGTEAFF. The chain uses TRBV21-1 and TRBJ1-1; the table's D call TRBD1 went unverified against the DNA. TRBV21-1 counts as a pseudogene. The CDR3 consists of 16 residues.

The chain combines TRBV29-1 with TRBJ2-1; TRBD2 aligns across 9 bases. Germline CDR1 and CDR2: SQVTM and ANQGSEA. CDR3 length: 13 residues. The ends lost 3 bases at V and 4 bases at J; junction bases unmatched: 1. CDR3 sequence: CSVDSGGYNEQFF. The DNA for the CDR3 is TGCAGCGTTGATAGCGGGGGATACAATGAGCAGTTCTTC.

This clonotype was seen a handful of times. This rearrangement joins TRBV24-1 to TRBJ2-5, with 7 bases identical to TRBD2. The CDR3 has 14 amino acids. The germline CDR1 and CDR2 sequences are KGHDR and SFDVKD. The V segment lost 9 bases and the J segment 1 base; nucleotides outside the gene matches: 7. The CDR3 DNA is TGTGCCACCGGGGACCGGGGGGTCCAAGAGACCCAGTACTTC. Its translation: CATGDRGVQETQYF.

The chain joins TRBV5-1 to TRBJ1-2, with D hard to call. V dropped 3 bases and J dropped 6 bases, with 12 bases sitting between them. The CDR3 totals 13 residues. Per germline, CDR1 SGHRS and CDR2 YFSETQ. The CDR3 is CASSYNTGDGYTF. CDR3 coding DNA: TGCGCCAGCAGCTACAACACGGGTGATGGCTACACCTTC.

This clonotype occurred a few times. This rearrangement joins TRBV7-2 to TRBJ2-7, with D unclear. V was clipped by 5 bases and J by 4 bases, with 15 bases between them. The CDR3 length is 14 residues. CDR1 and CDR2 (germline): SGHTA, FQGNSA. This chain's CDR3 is CASSTSHISYEQYF. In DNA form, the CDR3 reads TGTGCCAGCAGCACCTCCCACATCTCTTACGAGCAGTACTTC.

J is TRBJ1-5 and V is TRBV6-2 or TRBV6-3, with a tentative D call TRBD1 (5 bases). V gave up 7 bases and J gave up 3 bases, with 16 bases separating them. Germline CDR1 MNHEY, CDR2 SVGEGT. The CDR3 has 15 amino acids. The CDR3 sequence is CASIPGGSVNQPQHF. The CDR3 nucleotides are TGTGCCAGCATTCCGGGGGGGAGCGTCAATCAGCCCCAGCATTTT.

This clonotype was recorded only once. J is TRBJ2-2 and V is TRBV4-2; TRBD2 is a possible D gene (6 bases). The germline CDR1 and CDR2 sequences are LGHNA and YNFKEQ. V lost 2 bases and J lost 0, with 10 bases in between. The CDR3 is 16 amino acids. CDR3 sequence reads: CASSQRRGANTGELFF. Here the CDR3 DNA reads TGTGCCAGCAGCCAAAGGCGGGGAGCGAACACCGGGGAGCTGTTTTTT.

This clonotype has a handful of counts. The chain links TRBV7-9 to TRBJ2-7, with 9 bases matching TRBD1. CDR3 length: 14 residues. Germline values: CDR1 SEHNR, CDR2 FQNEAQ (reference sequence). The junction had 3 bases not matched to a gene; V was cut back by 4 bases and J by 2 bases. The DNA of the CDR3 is TGTGCCAGCAGCTGGGGACAGGGTCCCTACGAGCAGTACTTC. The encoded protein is CASSWGQGPYEQYF.

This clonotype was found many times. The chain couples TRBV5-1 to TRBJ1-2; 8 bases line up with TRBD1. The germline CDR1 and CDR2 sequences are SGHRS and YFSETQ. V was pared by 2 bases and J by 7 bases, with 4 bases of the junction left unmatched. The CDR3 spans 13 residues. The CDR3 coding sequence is TGCGCCAGCAGCTTCGGACAGGGCGGTGGCTACACCTTC. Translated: CASSFGQGGGYTF.

The CDR3 loop is CASSPPSSEQFF. In DNA, the CDR3 is TGCGCCAGCAGCCCCCCTAGCAGCGAGCAGTTCTTC. The rearrangement uses TRBV5-1 and TRBJ2-1; possibly TRBD2 for D (5 bases). Between the trimmed V and J ends, which lost 4 bases and 10 bases, there was a span of 12 bases. Germline values: CDR1 SGHRS, CDR2 YFSETQ. This CDR3 has 12 residues.

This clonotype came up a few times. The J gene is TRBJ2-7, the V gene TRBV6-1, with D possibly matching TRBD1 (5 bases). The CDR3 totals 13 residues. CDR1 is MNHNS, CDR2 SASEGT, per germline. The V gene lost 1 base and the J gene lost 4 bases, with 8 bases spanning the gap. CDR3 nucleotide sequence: TGTGCCAGCAGTGAAGGGGGCCGGTACGAGCAGTACTTC. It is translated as CASSEGGRYEQYF.

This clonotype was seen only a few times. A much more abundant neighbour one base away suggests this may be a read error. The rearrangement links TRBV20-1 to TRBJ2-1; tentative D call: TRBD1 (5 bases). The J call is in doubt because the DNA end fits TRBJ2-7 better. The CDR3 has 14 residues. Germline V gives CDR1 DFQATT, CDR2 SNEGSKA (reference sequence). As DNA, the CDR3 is TGCAGTGCGAATTCAGGGAACTCCTACAATGAGCAGTACTTC. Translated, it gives CSANSGNSYNEQYF.

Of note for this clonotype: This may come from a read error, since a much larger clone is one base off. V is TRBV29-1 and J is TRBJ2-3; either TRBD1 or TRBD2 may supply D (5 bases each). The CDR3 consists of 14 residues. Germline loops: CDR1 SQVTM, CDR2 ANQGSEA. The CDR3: CSVERGRSTGTQYF. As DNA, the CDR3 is TGCAGCGTTGAGAGGGGACGTAGCACAGGTACGCAGTATTTT.

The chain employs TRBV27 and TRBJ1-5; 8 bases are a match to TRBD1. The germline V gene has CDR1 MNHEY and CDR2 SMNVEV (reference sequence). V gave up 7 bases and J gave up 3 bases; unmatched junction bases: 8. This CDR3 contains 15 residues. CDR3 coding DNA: TGTGCCAGCAAGACGGGACAGGCGTACAATCAGCCCCAGCATTTT. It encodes CASKTGQAYNQPQHF.

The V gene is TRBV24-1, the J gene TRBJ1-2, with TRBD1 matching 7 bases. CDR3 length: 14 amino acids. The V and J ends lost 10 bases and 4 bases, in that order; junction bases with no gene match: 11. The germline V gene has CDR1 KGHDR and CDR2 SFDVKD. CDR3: CATHPGAGGYGYTF. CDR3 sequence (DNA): TGTGCCACTCACCCGGGGGCAGGGGGCTATGGCTACACCTTC.

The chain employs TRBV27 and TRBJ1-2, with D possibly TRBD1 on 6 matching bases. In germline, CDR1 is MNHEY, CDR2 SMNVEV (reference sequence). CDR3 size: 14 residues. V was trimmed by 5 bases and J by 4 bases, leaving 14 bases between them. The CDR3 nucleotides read TGTGCCAGCAGTCCTGACACAGGGTCCTATGGCTACACCTTC. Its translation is CASSPDTGSYGYTF.

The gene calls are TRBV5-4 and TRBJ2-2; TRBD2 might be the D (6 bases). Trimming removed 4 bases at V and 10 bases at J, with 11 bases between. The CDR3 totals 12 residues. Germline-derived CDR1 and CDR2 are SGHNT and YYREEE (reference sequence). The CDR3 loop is CASSPGGTELFF. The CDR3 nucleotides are TGTGCCAGCAGCCCCGGCGGGACGGAGCTGTTTTTT.